This is a list of T cell receptor beta chains from one sample in a study of siplizumab effects on memory and regulatory T cells. Libraries were prepared by immunoSEQ multiplex PCR; TCRdb keeps only in-frame clonotypes and omits some of them. The top ten clones hold more than 0.95% of a sample with over 100,000 clones, around nine tenths of them seen once. The sequenced material came from CD4+ T cells sorted from blood. All receptors come from a human donor in good health. The CDR3 runs from the conserved cysteine through the conserved F or W. D genes are given only for firm matches. The size field is filled for only some rows; it gives once, few, many or a size class.

clone_size,v_call,j_call,d_call,cdr3_aa,cdr3_nt
-,TRBV28,TRBJ1-5,-,CASSLPHQPQHF,TGTGCCAGCAGTTTACCTCATCAGCCCCAGCATTTT
-,TRBV28,TRBJ2-4,-,CASRSFGENIQYF,TGTGCCAGCAGGTCATTCGGGGAAAACATTCAGTACTTC
once,TRBV29-1,TRBJ2-1,-,CSVEVRQISYNEQFF,TGCAGCGTTGAAGTCCGACAGATTTCCTACAATGAGCAGTTCTTC
-,TRBV5-1,TRBJ2-5,-,CASSSLGGRREETQYF,TGCGCCAGCAGCTCATTGGGGGGGCGGCGGGAAGAGACCCAGTACTTC
once,TRBV9,TRBJ1-2,-,CASSVAGFHYGYTF,TGTGCCAGCAGCGTAGCAGGGTTTCACTATGGCTACACCTTC
-,TRBV7-8,TRBJ1-1,-,CASSPREEAFF,TGTGCCAGCAGCCCCCGGGAGGAAGCTTTCTTT
once,TRBV5-1,TRBJ1-4,-,CASSPSRGDEKLFF,TGCGCCAGCAGCCCGAGTAGGGGGGATGAAAAACTGTTTTTT
-,TRBV4-1,TRBJ1-1,-,CASSQVGIMNTEAFF,TGCGCCAGCAGCCAAGTTGGGATCATGAACACTGAAGCTTTCTTT
once,TRBV30,TRBJ2-2,-,CAWRPLNTGELFF,TGTGCCTGGAGGCCCCTTAACACCGGGGAGCTGTTTTTT
-,TRBV11-2,TRBJ1-2,-,CASSLKYGYTF,TGTGCCAGCAGCTTGAAATATGGCTACACCTTC
-,TRBV19,TRBJ2-1,TRBD2,CATSGLAALNEQFF,TGTGCCACCTCGGGACTAGCGGCCCTCAATGAGCAGTTCTTC
-,TRBV5-6,TRBJ2-6,-,CASSLAGGGATGANVLTF,TGTGCCAGCAGCTTGGCCGGCGGTGGGGCAACCGGGGCCAACGTCCTGACTTTC
-,TRBV28,TRBJ1-2,-,CASMNRYYGYTF,TGTGCCAGCATGAACAGATACTATGGCTACACCTTC
-,TRBV19,TRBJ1-1,-,CASSAPQAAEAFF,TGTGCCAGTTCGGCACCACAGGCCGCTGAAGCTTTCTTT
-,TRBV2,TRBJ2-1,-,CASSEAPLVSYNEQFF,TGTGCCAGCAGTGAAGCGCCCCTTGTGTCCTACAATGAGCAGTTCTTC
-,TRBV28,TRBJ2-5,TRBD2,CASSLPVGRAKTQYF,TGTGCCAGCAGTTTGCCGGTCGGGAGGGCAAAGACCCAGTACTTC
once,TRBV7-3,TRBJ2-3,TRBD2,CASPGGTSTDTQYF,TGTGCCAGCCCGGGAGGGACTAGCACAGATACGCAGTATTTT
-,TRBV7-9,TRBJ1-5,-,CASSFNAGSSEFNQPQHF,TGTGCCAGCAGCTTCAACGCCGGGTCTTCGGAATTTAATCAGCCCCAGCATTTT
-,TRBV7-8,TRBJ1-2,TRBD1,CASSLGQGVANYGYTF,TGTGCCAGCAGCTTAGGTCAGGGGGTAGCGAACTATGGCTACACCTTC
-,TRBV4-1,TRBJ1-2,TRBD1,CASSQGPGQLYGYTF,TGCGCCAGCAGCCAAGGACCGGGACAGCTCTATGGCTACACCTTC
-,TRBV29-1,TRBJ1-4,-,CSVSQGKVGEKLFF,TGCAGCGTGTCTCAGGGGAAAGTGGGTGAAAAACTGTTTTTT
-,TRBV5-1,TRBJ1-4,TRBD1,CASRGRGREKLFF,TGCGCCAGCAGAGGAAGGGGGCGTGAAAAACTGTTTTTT
-,TRBV28,TRBJ2-5,-,CASREGTQETQYF,TGTGCCAGCAGGGAGGGGACCCAAGAGACCCAGTACTTC
few,TRBV29-1,TRBJ1-2,TRBD1,CSVGGQGHGYTF,TGCAGCGTTGGGGGACAGGGGCATGGCTACACCTTC
once,TRBV4-1,TRBJ1-3,-,CASSQEDGPGNTIYF,TGCGCCAGCAGCCAAGAGGACGGGCCTGGAAACACCATATATTTT
-,TRBV5-1,TRBJ2-4,TRBD1,CASSLEQGAKNIQYF,TGCGCCAGCAGCTTGGAACAGGGGGCCAAAAACATTCAGTACTTC
-,TRBV9,TRBJ2-1,TRBD2,CARGEETSGIGEQFF,TGTGCCAGGGGGGAAGAGACTAGCGGGATCGGTGAGCAGTTCTTC
-,TRBV9,TRBJ2-5,-,CASSARGETQYF,TGTGCCAGCAGCGCCCGGGGTGAGACCCAGTACTTC
-,TRBV19,TRBJ2-6,-,CASSRPTGGAGANVLTF,TGTGCCAGTAGTAGGCCTACGGGGGGCGCTGGGGCCAACGTCCTGACTTTC
-,TRBV25-1,TRBJ1-1,-,CASKLGSTEAFF,TGTGCCAGCAAGTTGGGGAGTACTGAAGCTTTCTTT
once,TRBV9,TRBJ2-1,-,CASSVGPSSYNEQFF,TGTGCCAGCAGCGTAGGCCCGAGCTCCTACAATGAGCAGTTCTTC
-,TRBV7-6,TRBJ2-1,-,CASSSTKTKAEQFF,TGTGCCAGCAGCTCCACTAAGACTAAGGCTGAGCAGTTCTTC
-,TRBV18,TRBJ1-1,-,CASSPPLLTTEAFF,TGTGCCAGCTCACCACCCCTCCTAACCACTGAAGCTTTCTTT
-,TRBV19,TRBJ2-7,TRBD2,CASSIGLAGRSYEQYF,TGTGCCAGTAGTATAGGACTAGCGGGACGGTCCTACGAGCAGTACTTC
-,TRBV6-1,TRBJ2-4,-,CASSEGKGATSWVIQYF,TGTGCCAGCAGTGAAGGGAAGGGAGCAACCTCTTGGGTCATTCAGTACTTC
-,TRBV5-4,TRBJ2-3,-,CASRIRIGGTQYF,TGTGCCAGCCGCATTCGGATAGGGGGTACGCAGTATTTT
-,TRBV5-1,TRBJ1-1,-,CASSIGGGTEAFF,TGCGCCAGCAGTATTGGCGGAGGTACTGAAGCTTTCTTT
-,TRBV18,TRBJ2-7,-,CASSPTQGNYEQYF,TGTGCCAGCTCACCAACGCAGGGTAACTACGAGCAGTACTTC
-,TRBV30,TRBJ2-7,-,CAWSVGGTYEQYF,TGTGCCTGGAGTGTCGGAGGCACCTACGAGCAGTACTTC
-,TRBV27,TRBJ2-4,TRBD1,CASSFAGQGIQYF,TGTGCCAGCAGTTTCGCCGGACAGGGCATTCAGTACTTC
-,TRBV19,TRBJ1-4,-,CASSTGTPEPNEKLFF,TGTGCCAGTAGTACCGGGACACCTGAACCTAATGAAAAACTGTTTTTT
-,TRBV6-1,TRBJ1-3,TRBD1,CASSEISPGQGAAYGNTIYF,TGTGCCAGCAGTGAGATATCTCCGGGACAGGGGGCTGCTTATGGAAACACCATATATTTT
many,TRBV7-9,TRBJ1-5,-,CASSRDTSNQPQHF,TGTGCCAGCAGCCGGGACACGAGCAATCAGCCCCAGCATTTT
-,TRBV7-2,TRBJ1-1,-,CASSPQFGRMEAFF,TGTGCCAGCAGCCCGCAGTTCGGGCGTATGGAGGCTTTCTTT
-,TRBV7-9,TRBJ2-1,TRBD1,CASSLPLLRDRGKDEQFF,TGTGCCAGCAGCTTACCGCTACTACGAGACAGGGGGAAAGATGAGCAGTTCTTC
-,TRBV28,TRBJ1-5,TRBD1,CASSLSSGGDQPQHF,TGTGCCAGCAGTTTGTCCTCAGGGGGCGATCAGCCCCAGCATTTT
-,TRBV7-9,TRBJ2-3,TRBD1,CASSLYMGQGMRTDTQYF,TGTGCCAGCAGCCTATACATGGGACAGGGGATGCGCACAGATACGCAGTATTTT
-,TRBV11-2,TRBJ2-2,TRBD2,CASSLAAGGGGELFF,TGTGCCAGCAGCTTAGCGGCGGGAGGCGGCGGGGAGCTGTTTTTT
-,TRBV6-6,TRBJ2-3,TRBD1,CASSSRGQGGTDTQYF,TGTGCCAGCAGTTCCAGGGGACAGGGGGGAACAGATACGCAGTATTTT
-,TRBV28,TRBJ1-2,-,CACHPRGAGYGYTF,TGTGCCTGCCACCCCCGGGGGGCGGGCTATGGCTACACCTTC
-,TRBV7-3,TRBJ2-2,TRBD2,CASRLRTSGTGELFF,TGTGCCAGCAGACTCAGGACTAGCGGCACCGGGGAGCTGTTTTTT
-,TRBV7-9,TRBJ1-1,-,CASSLSQTEAFF,TGTGCCAGCAGCTTATCACAGACTGAAGCTTTCTTT
-,TRBV14,TRBJ2-4,-,CASSQARGPAKNIQYF,TGTGCCAGCAGCCAGGCTCGGGGGCCGGCCAAAAACATTCAGTACTTC
once,TRBV30,TRBJ2-2,-,CAWSLGRSRNTGELFF,TGTGCCTGGTCCCTCGGGCGGTCCCGGAACACCGGGGAGCTGTTTTTT
-,TRBV28,TRBJ2-6,-,CASSYRRNSGANVLTF,TGTGCCAGCAGTTATAGGCGGAACTCTGGGGCCAACGTCCTGACTTTC
-,TRBV5-1,TRBJ2-2,TRBD1,CASSLGQLTGELFF,TGCGCCAGCAGCCTGGGACAGCTCACCGGGGAGCTGTTTTTT
-,TRBV4-1,TRBJ2-7,TRBD2,CATASGRRSEQYF,TGCGCCACCGCAAGCGGGAGAAGGAGCGAGCAGTACTTC